Listed below are T cell receptor beta chains from one sample, sequenced in a study of spatial heterogeneity in lung cancer. TCRdb re-analysed the 5' RACE reads in MiXCR, keeping a single row per CDR3 protein. The table has roughly 8,500 distinct CDR3 sequences, roughly 8% seen once. Material: PBMCs, obtained at surgery. These receptors came from a female donor with early-stage non-small cell lung cancer. The CDR3 runs from the conserved cysteine through the conserved F or W. Fields, in order: clone size, V gene, D gene, J gene, CDR3 protein, CDR3 DNA. The D gene is left open where the match is weak. Clone size is not always given. Where it is, it says once, few, many or a class for expanded clones.

medium-sized	TRBV6-5	-	TRBJ1-2	CASRAGGGHNYGYTF	TGTGCCAGCAGGGCAGGCGGGGGGCATAACTATGGCTACACCTTC
few	TRBV29-1	-	TRBJ1-4	CSASGRMANEKLFF	TGCAGCGCATCAGGGAGGATGGCTAATGAAAAACTGTTTTTT
-	TRBV9	-	TRBJ1-2	CASSVGNNYGYTF	TGTGCCAGCAGCGTAGGAAATAACTATGGCTACACCTTC
-	TRBV7-2	TRBD1	TRBJ1-1	CASSLYRGMNTEAFF	TGTGCCAGCAGCTTATACAGGGGGATGAACACGGAAGCTTTCTTT
medium-sized	TRBV6-6	-	TRBJ1-2	CASTYEGNYGYTF	TGTGCCAGCACCTACGAAGGAAACTATGGCTACACCTTC
medium-sized	TRBV7-9	-	TRBJ2-7	CASSLEESYEQYF	TGTGCCAGCAGCTTAGAGGAAAGCTACGAGCAGTACTTC
many	TRBV20-1	-	TRBJ2-3	CSATTGATSTDTQYF	TGCAGTGCTACCACCGGGGCAACCAGCACAGATACGCAGTATTTT
many	TRBV5-4	TRBD1	TRBJ1-2	CASSLEDRLTRFEGYTF	TGTGCCAGCAGCCTGGAGGACAGGTTGACTCGCTTTGAAGGCTACACCTTC
many	TRBV6-6	-	TRBJ2-1	CASRTGNYNEQFF	TGTGCCAGCAGAACAGGGAACTACAATGAGCAGTTCTTC
many	TRBV29-1	-	TRBJ1-2	CSVGSTGQARFYGYTF	TGCAGCGTTGGGTCGACAGGCCAAGCACGGTTCTATGGCTACACCTTC
-	TRBV30	TRBD1	TRBJ1-5	CAWSVGQGVLNQPQHF	TGTGCCTGGAGTGTGGGACAGGGGGTCCTCAATCAGCCCCAGCATTTT
medium-sized	TRBV5-1	TRBD1	TRBJ2-2	CASRLTGTANTGELFF	TGCGCCAGCAGGTTGACTGGGACAGCGAACACCGGGGAGCTGTTTTTT
few	TRBV7-2	-	TRBJ2-7	CASSLEGTRYYEQYF	TGTGCCAGCAGCTTAGAAGGGACCCGTTACTACGAGCAGTACTTC
-	TRBV5-1	-	TRBJ2-3	CASSLSPAASTDTQYF	TGCGCCAGCAGCTTGAGTCCGGCGGCCAGCACAGATACGCAGTATTTT
medium-sized	TRBV11-2	-	TRBJ2-5	CASSIGVQETQYF	TGTGCCAGCAGCATTGGGGTCCAAGAGACCCAGTACTTC
many	TRBV23-1	-	TRBJ1-5	CASSPGQSGLLNQPQHF	TGCGCCAGCAGTCCCGGACAGTCAGGCCTTTTAAATCAGCCCCAGCATTTT
-	TRBV3-1	TRBD2	TRBJ2-3	CASSHRRGSTDTQYF	TGTGCCAGCAGCCACCGGCGGGGGAGCACAGATACGCAGTATTTT
medium-sized	TRBV19	-	TRBJ1-5	CASRKLRDGRGNQPQHF	TGTGCCAGTAGGAAACTTCGGGACGGTCGAGGCAATCAGCCCCAGCATTTT
-	TRBV28	-	TRBJ2-5	CASSYGQYQETQYF	TGTGCCAGCAGTTATGGACAGTACCAAGAGACCCAGTACTTC
many	TRBV14	-	TRBJ1-2	CASSQDYSYGYTF	TGTGCCAGCAGCCAAGATTATTCGTATGGCTACACCTTC
many	TRBV29-1	TRBD2	TRBJ2-1	CSVRLAGTNEQFF	TGCAGCGTTAGACTAGCGGGGACCAATGAGCAGTTCTTC
many	TRBV6-5	-	TRBJ2-7	CASSSPAASSLYEQYF	TGTGCCAGCAGTTCCCCCGCGGCTAGCAGCCTCTACGAGCAGTACTTC
many	TRBV12-3/TRBV12-4	-	TRBJ1-2	CASSSWRGVGYGYTF	TGTGCCAGCAGTTCGTGGAGGGGGGTCGGCTATGGCTACACCTTC
many	TRBV19	-	TRBJ2-2	CASSPQDRNTGELFF	TGTGCCAGTAGTCCCCAGGACAGGAACACCGGGGAGCTGTTTTTT
-	TRBV3-1	-	TRBJ1-1	CASSSQGVAFF	TGTGCCAGCAGCTCACAGGGTGTAGCTTTCTTT
few	TRBV12-3/TRBV12-4	-	TRBJ2-3	CASSSRRLGLPSTDTQYF	TGTGCCAGCAGTTCTCGTCGGTTGGGTCTACCTAGCACAGATACGCAGTATTTT
many	TRBV5-8	-	TRBJ2-7	CASSFGGASYEQYF	TGTGCCAGCAGCTTTGGCGGAGCGTCCTACGAGCAGTACTTC
many	TRBV6-1	-	TRBJ1-1	CASSSTLGTEAFF	TGTGCCAGCAGTTCGACCTTAGGCACTGAAGCTTTCTTT
few	TRBV29-1	TRBD1	TRBJ1-1	CSARQGLTEAFF	TGCAGCGCTCGACAGGGGTTAACTGAAGCTTTCTTT
medium-sized	TRBV19	-	TRBJ2-7	CASSASLRDGGYEQYF	TGTGCCAGTAGTGCCTCACTCCGGGACGGAGGCTACGAGCAGTACTTC
many	TRBV12-3/TRBV12-4	-	TRBJ2-3	CASSLTGDSTDTQYF	TGTGCCAGCAGTTTAACCGGGGACAGCACAGATACGCAGTATTTT
medium-sized	TRBV7-3	-	TRBJ2-3	CASSLLGISQYF	TGTGCCAGCAGCTTACTGGGGATCTCGCAGTATTTT
-	TRBV5-5	-	TRBJ1-6	CASSLAAAEGSPLHF	TGTGCCAGCAGCTTGGCCGCAGCTGAGGGCTCACCCCTCCACTTT
many	TRBV9	-	TRBJ2-3	CASSVVGAGGTQYF	TGTGCCAGCAGCGTAGTGGGGGCCGGGGGTACGCAGTATTTT
many	TRBV12-3/TRBV12-4	TRBD1	TRBJ1-2	CASSLPQGTYGYTF	TGTGCCAGCAGCCTACCACAGGGGACCTATGGCTACACCTTC
few	TRBV20-1	-	TRBJ1-3	CSASLGASGNTIYF	TGCAGTGCTAGTTTAGGGGCTTCTGGAAACACCATATATTTT
-	TRBV14	TRBD2	TRBJ2-1	CASSQEGWSSGKSYNEQFF	TGTGCCAGCAGCCAAGAAGGGTGGTCTAGCGGGAAATCCTACAATGAGCAGTTCTTC
many	TRBV7-2	-	TRBJ2-1	CASSRGGRDYNEQFF	TGTGCCAGCAGCCGCGGGGGCAGGGACTACAATGAGCAGTTCTTC
-	TRBV30	TRBD2	TRBJ2-1	CAWFRGRAYNEQFF	TGTGCCTGGTTTCGTGGGAGGGCCTACAATGAGCAGTTCTTC
many	TRBV7-8	-	TRBJ2-6	CASSSRVPGANVLTF	TGTGCCAGCAGCTCCCGTGTCCCTGGGGCCAACGTCCTGACTTTC
many	TRBV7-2	TRBD1	TRBJ1-1	CASSLDRVAFF	TGTGCCAGCAGCCTGGACAGGGTGGCTTTCTTT
few	TRBV7-2	-	TRBJ2-5	CASSLGGSTFNQETQYF	TGTGCCAGCAGCTTAGGGGGCAGCACATTCAATCAAGAGACCCAGTACTTC
few	TRBV28	TRBD1	TRBJ1-6	CASRPDRENSPLHF	TGTGCCAGCAGACCAGACAGGGAAAACTCACCCCTCCACTTT
medium-sized	TRBV20-1	-	TRBJ2-5	CSARDRGGLETQYF	TGCAGTGCTAGAGATAGGGGGGGCCTGGAGACCCAGTACTTC
-	TRBV20-1	-	TRBJ1-5	CSAREDSNQPQHF	TGCAGTGCTAGAGAGGATAGCAATCAGCCCCAGCATTTT